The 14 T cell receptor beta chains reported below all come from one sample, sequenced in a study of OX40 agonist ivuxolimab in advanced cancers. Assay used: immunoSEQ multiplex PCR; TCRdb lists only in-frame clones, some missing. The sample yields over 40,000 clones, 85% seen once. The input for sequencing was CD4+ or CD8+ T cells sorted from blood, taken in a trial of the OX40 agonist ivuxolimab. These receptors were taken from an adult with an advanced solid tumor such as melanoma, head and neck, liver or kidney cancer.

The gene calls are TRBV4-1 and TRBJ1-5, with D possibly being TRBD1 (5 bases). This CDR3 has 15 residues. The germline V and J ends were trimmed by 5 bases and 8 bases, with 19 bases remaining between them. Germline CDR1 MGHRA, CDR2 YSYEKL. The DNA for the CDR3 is TGCGCCAGCAGCTACGGGACGGGAGGGGTAGAGCCCCAGCATTTT. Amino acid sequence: CASSYGTGGVEPQHF.

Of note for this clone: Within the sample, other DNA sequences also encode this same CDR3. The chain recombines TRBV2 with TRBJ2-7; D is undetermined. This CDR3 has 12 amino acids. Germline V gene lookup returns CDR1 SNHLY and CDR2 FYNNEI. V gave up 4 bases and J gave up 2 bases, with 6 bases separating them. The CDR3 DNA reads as TGTGCCAGCAGTGGGCAGGCCTACGAGCAGTACTTC. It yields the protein CASSGQAYEQYF.

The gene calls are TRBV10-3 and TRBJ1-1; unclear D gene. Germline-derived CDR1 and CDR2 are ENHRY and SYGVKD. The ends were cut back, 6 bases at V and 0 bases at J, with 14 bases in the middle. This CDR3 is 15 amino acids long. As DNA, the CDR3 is TGTGCCATCAGGAAGGGATTGCGCTTGAACACTGAAGCTTTCTTT. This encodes CAIRKGLRLNTEAFF.

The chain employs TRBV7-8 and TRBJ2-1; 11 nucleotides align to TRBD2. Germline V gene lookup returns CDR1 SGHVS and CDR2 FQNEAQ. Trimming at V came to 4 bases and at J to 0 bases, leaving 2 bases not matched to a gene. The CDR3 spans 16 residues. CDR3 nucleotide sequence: TGTGCCAGCAGCTGGGGACTAGCGGCCTCCTACAATGAGCAGTTCTTC. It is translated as CASSWGLAASYNEQFF.

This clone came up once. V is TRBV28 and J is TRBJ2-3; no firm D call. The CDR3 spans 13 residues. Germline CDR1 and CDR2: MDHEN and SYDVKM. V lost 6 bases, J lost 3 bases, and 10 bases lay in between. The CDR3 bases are TGTGCCAGCAGCCCGACTGATACAGATACGCAGTATTTT. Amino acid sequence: CASSPTDTDTQYF.

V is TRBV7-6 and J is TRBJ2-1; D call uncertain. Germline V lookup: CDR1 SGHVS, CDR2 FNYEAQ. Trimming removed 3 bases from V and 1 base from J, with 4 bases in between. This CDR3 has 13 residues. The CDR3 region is CASSFPSYNEQFF. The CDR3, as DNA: TGTGCCAGCAGCTTCCCTTCCTACAATGAGCAGTTCTTC.

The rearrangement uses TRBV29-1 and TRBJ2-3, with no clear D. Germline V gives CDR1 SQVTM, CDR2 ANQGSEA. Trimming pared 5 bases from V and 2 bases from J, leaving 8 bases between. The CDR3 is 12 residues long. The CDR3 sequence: CSVQETTDTQYF. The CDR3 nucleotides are TGCAGCGTTCAGGAGACCACAGATACGCAGTATTTT.

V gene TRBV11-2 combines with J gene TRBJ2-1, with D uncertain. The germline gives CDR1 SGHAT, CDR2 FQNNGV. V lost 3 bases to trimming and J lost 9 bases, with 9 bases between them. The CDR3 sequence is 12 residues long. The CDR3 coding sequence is TGTGCCAGCAGCTTTAGCCTTCCTGAGCAGTTCTTC. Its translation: CASSFSLPEQFF.

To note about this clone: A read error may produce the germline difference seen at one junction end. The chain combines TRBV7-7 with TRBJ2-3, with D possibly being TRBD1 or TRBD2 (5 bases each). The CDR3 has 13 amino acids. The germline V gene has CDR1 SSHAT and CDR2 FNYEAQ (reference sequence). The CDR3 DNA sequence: TGTGCTAGCAGCGGACAACTCACAGATACGCAGTATTTT. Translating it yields CASSGQLTDTQYF.

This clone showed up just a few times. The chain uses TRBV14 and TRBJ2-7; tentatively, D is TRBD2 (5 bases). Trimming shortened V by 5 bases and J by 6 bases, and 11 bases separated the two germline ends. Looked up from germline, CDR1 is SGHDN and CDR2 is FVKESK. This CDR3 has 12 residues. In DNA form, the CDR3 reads TGTGCCAGCAGCTCTCGGGGAACCGAGCAGTACTTC. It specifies CASSSRGTEQYF.

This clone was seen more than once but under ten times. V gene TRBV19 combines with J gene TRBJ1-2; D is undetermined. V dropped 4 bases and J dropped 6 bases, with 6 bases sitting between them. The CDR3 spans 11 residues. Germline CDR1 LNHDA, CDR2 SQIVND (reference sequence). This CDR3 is CASSTTDGYTF. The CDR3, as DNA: TGTGCCAGTAGTACCACAGATGGCTACACCTTC.

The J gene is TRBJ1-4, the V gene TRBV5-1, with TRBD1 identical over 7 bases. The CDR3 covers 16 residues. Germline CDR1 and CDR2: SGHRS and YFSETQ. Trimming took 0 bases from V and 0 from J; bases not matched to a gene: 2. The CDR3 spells CASSLGQGTTNEKLFF. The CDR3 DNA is TGCGCCAGCAGCTTGGGACAGGGCACAACTAATGAAAAACTGTTTTTT.

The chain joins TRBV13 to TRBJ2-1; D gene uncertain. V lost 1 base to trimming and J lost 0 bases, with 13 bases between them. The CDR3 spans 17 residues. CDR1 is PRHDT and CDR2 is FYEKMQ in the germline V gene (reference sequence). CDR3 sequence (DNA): TGTGCCAGCAGCTTAGTTGGGAACCTTAGCTCCTACAATGAGCAGTTCTTC. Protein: CASSLVGNLSSYNEQFF. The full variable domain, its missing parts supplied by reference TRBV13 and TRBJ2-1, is AAGVIQSPRHLIKEKRETATLKCYPIPRHDTVYWYQQGPGQDPQFLISFYEKMQSDKGSIPDRFSAQQFSDYHSELNMSSLELGDSALYFCASSLVGNLSSYNEQFFGPGTRLTVL.

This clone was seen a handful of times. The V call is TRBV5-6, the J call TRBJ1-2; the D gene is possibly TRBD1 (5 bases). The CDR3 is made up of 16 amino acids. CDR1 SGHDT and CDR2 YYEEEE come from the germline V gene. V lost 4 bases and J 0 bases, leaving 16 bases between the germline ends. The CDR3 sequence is CASSLLERGTNYGYTF. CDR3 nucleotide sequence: TGTGCCAGCAGCCTTCTTGAGAGGGGCACTAACTATGGCTACACCTTC.